The next 21 T cell receptor beta chains were all read from a single sample in a study of OX40 agonist ivuxolimab in advanced cancers. Measured with immunoSEQ multiplex PCR; TCRdb has only the in-frame clones, and not every one. Found here are 100,000 to 150,000 clones, over 75% of them singletons; the top ten hold roughly 0.99%. This material consisted of CD4+ or CD8+ T cells sorted from blood, taken in a trial of the OX40 agonist ivuxolimab. The receptor set was obtained from an adult with an advanced solid tumor such as melanoma, head and neck, liver or kidney cancer.

This clone was seen a single time. This chain connects TRBV10-2 to TRBJ1-4; D is perhaps TRBD1 (6 bases). Germline CDR1 and CDR2: WSHSY and SAAADI. The CDR3 is 13 amino acids. The V and J ends lost 8 bases and 5 bases respectively, with 12 bases between them. In DNA, the CDR3 is TGCGCCAGCTCAGGGGCAGGGAATGAAAAACTGTTTTTT. Translated: CASSGAGNEKLFF.

V gene TRBV6-5 combines with J gene TRBJ2-5, with D unresolved. The J call is doubtful: the DNA matches TRBJ2-7 better. Per the germline V gene, CDR1 is MNHEY and CDR2 is SVGAGI. The CDR3 consists of 13 residues. For the CDR3, the DNA is TGTGCCAGCAGTTCCCCGTTAAGCTACGAGCAGTACTTC. Translating gives CASSSPLSYEQYF.

The gene calls are TRBV25-1 and TRBJ2-3; a possible D gene is TRBD1 (5 bases). V was trimmed by 3 bases and J by 4 bases, leaving 8 bases between them. This CDR3 is built from 13 residues. Germline V gives CDR1 MGHDK, CDR2 SYGVNS. This CDR3 reads CASSDSGPDTQYF. CDR3 DNA: TGTGCCAGCAGTGATTCAGGGCCAGATACGCAGTATTTT.

The chain couples TRBV9 to TRBJ2-6; D tentatively reads TRBD1 or TRBD2 (6 bases each). Between the trimmed V and J ends, which lost 0 bases and 0 bases, there was a span of 13 bases. This CDR3 contains 18 residues. The V gene's germline CDR1 is SGDLS and CDR2 YYNGEE. This chain's CDR3 is CASSVGGGSSSGANVLTF. CDR3 DNA: TGTGCCAGCAGCGTAGGAGGGGGGTCTAGCTCTGGGGCCAACGTCCTGACTTTC.

The chain uses TRBV28 and TRBJ2-7; 10 positions match TRBD2. With V trimmed by 5 bases and J by 2 bases, 6 bases remained unmatched. Germline V gene data show CDR1 as MDHEN and CDR2 as SYDVKM. CDR3 size: 15 residues. CDR3 protein: CASSTPGLATYEQYF. CDR3 DNA sequence: TGTGCCAGCAGTACACCGGGACTAGCGACCTACGAGCAGTACTTC.

The rearrangement uses TRBV5-1 and TRBJ2-5; 14 bases fit TRBD2. TRBJ2-7 matches the DNA end more closely, so the J call is doubtful. CDR1 SGHRS and CDR2 YFSETQ come from the germline V gene. The CDR3 length is 15 residues. CDR3 region: CASSLGLAGGGEQYF. The CDR3 DNA follows: TGCGCCAGCAGCCTAGGACTAGCGGGAGGAGGCGAGCAGTACTTC.

This chain links TRBV27 with TRBJ2-7; 7 nucleotides match TRBD2. This CDR3 has 15 amino acids. Germline CDR1 reads MNHEY; CDR2 reads SMNVEV (reference sequence). V lost 6 bases, J lost 3 bases, and 11 bases stayed unmatched. In DNA, the CDR3 is TGTGCCAGCAGAGGGCCTGGGACTACCAGCTACGAGCAGTACTTC. Residues: CASRGPGTTSYEQYF.

The chain recombines TRBV28 with TRBJ1-1; 8 nucleotides match TRBD1. V was clipped by 4 bases and J by 1 base; unmatched bases: 14. CDR3 length: 18 amino acids. Germline V CDR1 and CDR2: MDHEN, SYDVKM. CDR3: CASSSAYTRQGQNTEAFF. In DNA, the CDR3 is TGTGCCAGCAGTTCAGCATATACCCGACAGGGGCAGAACACTGAAGCTTTCTTT.

This chain joins TRBV7-2 and TRBJ1-5, with 8 bases fitting TRBD1. The CDR3 totals 15 residues. V lost 3 bases and J lost 6; bases outside the gene matches: 7. Germline CDR1 and CDR2: SGHTA and FQGNSA. CDR3 sequence: CASSFLGQGPQPQHF. In nucleotides, the CDR3 is TGTGCCAGCAGCTTCCTAGGACAGGGCCCTCAGCCCCAGCATTTT.

The chain carries TRBV6-6 and TRBJ1-5; the D is unclear. This CDR3 is built from 13 residues. With 6 bases removed from V and 7 bases from J, the gap between germline ends came to 13 bases. Per the germline V gene, CDR1 is MNHNY and CDR2 is SVGAGI (reference sequence). The chain's CDR3 is CASSPQVQQPQHF. CDR3 nucleotide sequence: TGTGCCAGCAGCCCCCAGGTTCAGCAGCCCCAGCATTTT.

This clone has a single count. The chain employs TRBV7-9 and TRBJ1-1, with TRBD1 matching over 9 bases. Trimming at V came to 3 bases and at J to 6 bases, leaving 5 bases not matched to a gene. CDR3 size: 14 residues. From germline, CDR1 is SEHNR and CDR2 FQNEAQ (reference sequence). CDR3 nucleotides: TGTGCCAGCAGCTTCAAGGACAGGGGATCTGAAGCTTTCTTT. It specifies CASSFKDRGSEAFF.

DNA of the CDR3: TGTGCCAGCAGATCCGGGACTAGCGGGAGGGCCTTATACGAGCAGTACTTC. Amino acid sequence: CASRSGTSGRALYEQYF. The chain recombines TRBV7-8 with TRBJ2-7, with 16 positions matching TRBD2. With V trimmed by 6 bases and J by 4 bases, 9 bases remained unmatched. CDR1 is SGHVS and CDR2 is FQNEAQ in the germline V gene. The CDR3 extends over 17 amino acids.

This rearrangement joins TRBV7-6 to TRBJ2-3; 7 bases agree with TRBD1. The germline CDR1 and CDR2 sequences are SGHVS and FNYEAQ. The trim removed 5 bases at V and 2 bases at J, leaving 4 bases unmatched. This CDR3 region has 14 residues. The DNA of the CDR3 is TGTGCCAGCAGCCCCGGGACAGACACAGATACGCAGTATTTT. Its translation: CASSPGTDTDTQYF.

The gene calls are TRBV6-1 and TRBJ2-7; D is uncertain. The CDR3 loop spans 16 amino acids. Trimming removed 1 base from V and 2 bases from J, with 15 bases in between. Germline assignment: CDR1 MNHNS and CDR2 SASEGT. CDR3 region: CASSEGLLRLTYEQYF. CDR3 sequence (DNA): TGTGCCAGCAGTGAAGGGTTGCTGAGGTTGACCTACGAGCAGTACTTC.

The chain joins TRBV7-2 to TRBJ2-3, with 7 nucleotides matching TRBD2. CDR1 SGHTA and CDR2 FQGNSA come from the germline V gene. The CDR3 spans 17 residues. The V and J ends lost 3 bases and 3 bases, in that order; junction bases with no gene match: 12. DNA for the CDR3: TGTGCCAGCAGCTTGACAGCGGGACGAGTCCAGACAGATACGCAGTATTTT. Translating gives CASSLTAGRVQTDTQYF.

The chain links TRBV25-1 to TRBJ1-2, with D hard to call. Germline CDR1 reads MGHDK; CDR2 reads SYGVNS. This CDR3 has 11 amino acids. Trimming took off 1 base at V and 4 bases at J, with 1 base between the two ends. Here the CDR3 DNA reads TGTGCCAGCAGTGAATTCTATGGCTACACCTTC. Amino acid sequence: CASSEFYGYTF.

The chain has TRBV18 and TRBJ1-4; D remains ambiguous. Germline CDR1 KGHSH, CDR2 LQKENI. Trimming took 5 bases from V and 5 from J, leaving 9 bases between them. The CDR3 has 13 amino acids. The CDR3 loop is CASSLRRNEKLFF. The CDR3 nucleotides are TGTGCCAGCTCATTACGGAGGAATGAAAAACTGTTTTTT.

V is TRBV5-4 and J is TRBJ1-2, with TRBD1 matching 8 bases. With 4 bases clipped from V and 2 bases from J, the junction kept 10 bases outside the gene matches. The CDR3 has 16 amino acids. Germline loops: CDR1 SGHNT, CDR2 YYREEE (reference sequence). The DNA for the CDR3 is TGTGCCAGCAGCCACCCGGGACAGGAACCCAACTATGGCTACACCTTC. This codes for CASSHPGQEPNYGYTF.

CDR3 coding DNA: TGCGCCAGCAGCTCGCTCGGGACTCCGAACACCGGGGAGCTGTTTTTT. It encodes CASSSLGTPNTGELFF. The chain carries TRBV5-1 and TRBJ2-2, with D tentatively TRBD2 (6 bases). Trimming removed 3 bases from V and 0 bases from J, with 12 bases in between. The CDR3 runs to 16 residues. Germline CDR1 SGHRS, CDR2 YFSETQ.

The chain links TRBV15 to TRBJ2-1; 12 bases align to TRBD2. This CDR3 is 15 amino acids long. Germline CDR1 and CDR2: LNHNV and YYDKDF (reference sequence). Germline trimming cut 0 bases from V and 7 bases from J; bases unmatched to any gene: 1. CDR3 sequence: CATSREGTSGNEQFF. The DNA for the CDR3 is TGTGCCACCAGCAGAGAGGGGACTAGCGGGAATGAGCAGTTCTTC. Full variable domain (missing parts from reference TRBV15 and TRBJ2-1): DAMVIQNPRYQVTQFGKPVTLSCSQTLNHNVMYWYQQKSSQAPKLLFHYYDKDFNNEADTPDNFQSRRPNTSFCFLDIRSPGLGDTAMYLCATSREGTSGNEQFFGPGTRLTVL.

This clone has more than one count but fewer than ten. V gene TRBV6-1 combines with J gene TRBJ2-1; no clear D gene. Trimming removed 7 bases at V and 8 bases at J, with 12 bases between. From germline, CDR1 is MNHNS and CDR2 SASEGT. There are 12 residues in the CDR3. The CDR3 protein is CASISGLDEQFF. CDR3 sequence (DNA): TGTGCCAGCATATCCGGGTTGGATGAGCAGTTCTTC.